These 20 T cell receptor beta chains originate from one sample sequenced in a study of blood T cell repertoires in COVID-19. Sequenced by immunoSEQ multiplex PCR; TCRdb stores in-frame clones only, minus some. This repertoire shows around 140,000 clones, roughly 80% found once; its top ten account for approximately 9%. The specimen was peripheral blood. The source of these receptors is a woman aged 45-65 years with active or convalescent COVID-19.

The rearrangement joins TRBV27 to TRBJ2-2; 9 bases are a match to TRBD2. Germline values: CDR1 MNHEY, CDR2 SMNVEV (reference sequence). This CDR3 spans 17 amino acids. With 2 bases clipped from V and 6 bases from J, the junction kept 10 bases outside the gene matches. The chain's CDR3 is CASSLDRTSVLSGELFF. CDR3 nucleotide sequence: TGTGCCAGCAGTTTAGATAGGACTAGCGTCCTCTCCGGGGAGCTGTTTTTT.

The genes are TRBV7-9 and TRBJ2-3; D may be TRBD2 (5 bases). The V gene's germline CDR1 is SEHNR and CDR2 FQNEAQ (reference sequence). The V and J ends lost 1 base and 5 bases respectively, with 7 bases between them. The CDR3 has 13 amino acids. CDR3 loop: CASSLGGQDTQYF. As DNA, the CDR3 is TGTGCCAGCAGCTTAGGAGGGCAAGATACGCAGTATTTT.

V usage is TRBV12-3 or TRBV12-4 and J usage is TRBJ1-2, with D possibly being TRBD1 (5 bases). With 4 bases removed from V and 5 bases from J, the gap between germline ends came to 11 bases. CDR3 length equals 13 residues. The CDR3 loop reads CASSSTGTYGYTF. The CDR3 region has the DNA TGTGCCAGCAGTTCAACAGGTACTTATGGCTACACCTTC.

This clone was seen only a few times. This rearrangement joins TRBV7-8 to TRBJ1-5, with D perhaps TRBD1 (6 bases). Looked up from germline, CDR1 is SGHVS and CDR2 is FQNEAQ. V was trimmed by 5 bases and J by 0 bases, leaving 11 bases between them. This CDR3 comprises 15 residues. CDR3 sequence (DNA): TGTGCCAGCAGCACCTGGACAGATAGCAATCAGCCCCAGCATTTT. Protein product: CASSTWTDSNQPQHF. Together with reference TRBV7-8 and TRBJ1-5, the CDR3 gives the full variable domain: GAGVSQSPRYKVAKRGQDVALRCDPISGHVSLFWYQQALGQGPEFLTYFQNEAQLDKSGLPSDRFFAERPEGSVSTLKIQRTQQEDSAVYLCASSTWTDSNQPQHFGDGTRLSIL.

The chain uses TRBV6-5 and TRBJ1-2; D ambiguous. Germline values: CDR1 MNHEY, CDR2 SVGAGI. The CDR3 is made up of 14 amino acids. The V end lost 0 bases, the J end lost 4 bases, and 9 bases lay between the germline ends. The CDR3 sequence: CASSYSQNLYGYTF. CDR3 nucleotides: TGTGCCAGCAGTTACTCGCAGAACCTCTATGGCTACACCTTC.

The CDR3 DNA follows: TGTGCCAGCAGCCCTTGGACTAGCGGGTACGAGCAGTACTTC. It specifies CASSPWTSGYEQYF. The V call is TRBV13, the J call TRBJ2-7; 11 positions agree with TRBD2. The J segment lost 4 bases and the V segment lost 5 bases, leaving 4 bases of the junction unmatched. Germline assignment: CDR1 PRHDT and CDR2 FYEKMQ (reference sequence). The CDR3 loop spans 14 amino acids.

This chain uses TRBV5-4 with TRBJ1-6; D is undetermined. Germline V gene lookup returns CDR1 SGHNT and CDR2 YYREEE (reference sequence). The germline V and J ends were trimmed by 0 bases and 3 bases, with 4 bases remaining between them. The CDR3 is 14 residues long. The CDR3 DNA follows: TGTGCCAGCAGCTTGGACGGCTATAATTCACCCCTCCACTTT. Translating it yields CASSLDGYNSPLHF.

The chain carries TRBV5-1 and TRBJ1-4; D perhaps matches TRBD1 (5 bases). Trimming pared 3 bases from V and 4 bases from J, leaving 13 bases between. This CDR3 has 15 residues. Germline assignment: CDR1 SGHRS and CDR2 YFSETQ. In nucleotides, the CDR3 is TGCGCCAGCAGCTCTTCCGGGGGGAGTAATGAAAAACTGTTTTTT. Its translation is CASSSSGGSNEKLFF.

V usage is TRBV7-8 and J usage is TRBJ1-1, with D possibly TRBD1 on 5 matching bases. The CDR3 has 13 residues. Deletions cut 5 bases from V and 7 bases from J, with 14 bases between. From germline, CDR1 is SGHVS and CDR2 FQNEAQ. The CDR3 nucleotides are TGTGCCAGCAGCCCGCGACAGAAGATTGAAGCTTTCTTT. Its protein is CASSPRQKIEAFF.

The V call is TRBV5-1, the J call TRBJ2-3; possibly TRBD2 for D (7 bases). Per germline, CDR1 SGHRS and CDR2 YFSETQ. V gave up 1 base and J gave up 6 bases, with 12 bases separating them. This CDR3 region has 14 residues. CDR3 sequence (DNA): TGCGCCAGCAGCTTGCCGGGGGGCGGTGATACGCAGTATTTT. This sequence encodes CASSLPGGGDTQYF.

The V gene is TRBV7-3, the J gene TRBJ2-1, with 9 bases matching TRBD2. Trimming at V came to 4 bases and at J to 4 bases, leaving 5 bases not matched to a gene. Germline loops: CDR1 SGHTA, CDR2 FQGTGA. The CDR3 sequence is 15 residues long. CDR3 sequence reads: CASSSIAGDYNEQFF. The CDR3 coding sequence is TGTGCCAGCAGCTCCATAGCGGGGGATTACAATGAGCAGTTCTTC.

The V and J genes are TRBV6-5 and TRBJ1-2, with D perhaps matching TRBD1 (6 bases). The CDR3 is 15 amino acids. Germline CDR1 MNHEY, CDR2 SVGAGI. V lost 8 bases, J lost 8 bases, and 24 bases lay in between. Here the CDR3 reads CASRVAYRAVQGYTF. DNA for the CDR3: TGTGCCAGCCGCGTGGCGTACAGGGCAGTACAGGGCTACACCTTC.

The rearrangement joins TRBV11-1 to TRBJ1-1; D remains ambiguous. Trimming stripped 4 bases from V and 3 bases from J, with 9 bases between. CDR1 SGHAT and CDR2 FQDESV come from the germline V gene (reference sequence). The CDR3 runs 13 residues. The CDR3 DNA reads as TGTGCCAGCAGCTGGGAGAGGGACACTGAAGCTTTCTTT. Translated: CASSWERDTEAFF. Looking up the rest from reference TRBV11-1 and TRBJ1-1 gives the full variable domain: EAEVAQSPRYKITEKSQAVAFWCDPISGHATLYWYRQILGQGPELLVQFQDESVVDDSQLPKDRFSAERLKGVDSTLKIQPAELGDSAMYLCASSWERDTEAFFGQGTRLTVV.

This clone was observed a few times. This chain links TRBV7-8 with TRBJ1-1; unclear D gene. Germline CDR1 reads SGHVS; CDR2 reads FQNEAQ. The CDR3 runs 14 residues. V was shortened by 0 bases and J by 1 base, with 6 bases between the two germline ends. The CDR3 DNA is TGTGCCAGCAGCTTAGCGGAGGCGAACACTGAAGCTTTCTTT. This translates into CASSLAEANTEAFF.

This chain joins TRBV29-1 and TRBJ2-3; possible D gene TRBD1, 5 bases. V was cut by 0 bases and J by 2 bases, with 12 bases left in between. Germline CDR1 and CDR2: SQVTM and ANQGSEA. The CDR3 contains 15 residues. In nucleotides, the CDR3 is TGCAGCGTTGAAGAGGGCAGGGTCTCCACAGATACGCAGTATTTT. This gives the protein CSVEEGRVSTDTQYF.

The chain links TRBV11-2 to TRBJ1-1; D is ambiguous. Germline lookup yields CDR1 SGHAT and CDR2 FQNNGV. V was pared by 0 bases and J by 2 bases, with 10 bases between. This CDR3 comprises 15 residues. The CDR3 DNA reads TGTGCCAGCAGCTTAGATCGAAACAGAAACACTGAAGCTTTCTTT. This sequence encodes CASSLDRNRNTEAFF.

This clone was detected a few times. The chain recombines TRBV9 with TRBJ2-3; D may be TRBD1 (6 bases). Looked up from germline, CDR1 is SGDLS and CDR2 is YYNGEE. The CDR3 is 15 residues long. V lost 4 bases, J lost 0 bases, and 12 bases lay in between. As DNA, the CDR3 is TGTGCCAGCAGCCCCCATGGACAGAGCACAGATACGCAGTATTTT. Amino acids: CASSPHGQSTDTQYF.

V usage is TRBV15 and J usage is TRBJ1-4; possible D gene TRBD1, 6 bases. This CDR3 spans 14 amino acids. V was shortened by 3 bases and J by 8 bases, with 13 bases between the two germline ends. Germline CDR1 LNHNV, CDR2 YYDKDF (reference sequence). The CDR3 DNA sequence: TGTGCCACCAGCAGCGGACAGAAGAGCGAAAAACTGTTTTTT. It is translated as CATSSGQKSEKLFF.

This chain links TRBV7-2 with TRBJ1-6; D remains ambiguous. The V and J ends lost 0 bases and 4 bases respectively, with 13 bases between them. The CDR3 has 17 amino acids. Germline CDR1 and CDR2: SGHTA and FQGNSA. The CDR3 DNA reads as TGTGCCAGCAGCTTAGCGCCGGGTCCTATGTATAATTCACCCCTCCACTTT. Translation gives CASSLAPGPMYNSPLHF.

This sequence joins TRBV19 and TRBJ1-3; a possible D gene is TRBD1 (6 bases). Per the germline V gene, CDR1 is LNHDA and CDR2 is SQIVND (reference sequence). CDR3 size: 15 residues. V shed 5 bases and J shed 0 bases, with 11 bases lying between them. The CDR3 DNA follows: TGTGCCAGTAGTTCGACAGGAGACTCTGGAAACACCATATATTTT. It is translated as CASSSTGDSGNTIYF.